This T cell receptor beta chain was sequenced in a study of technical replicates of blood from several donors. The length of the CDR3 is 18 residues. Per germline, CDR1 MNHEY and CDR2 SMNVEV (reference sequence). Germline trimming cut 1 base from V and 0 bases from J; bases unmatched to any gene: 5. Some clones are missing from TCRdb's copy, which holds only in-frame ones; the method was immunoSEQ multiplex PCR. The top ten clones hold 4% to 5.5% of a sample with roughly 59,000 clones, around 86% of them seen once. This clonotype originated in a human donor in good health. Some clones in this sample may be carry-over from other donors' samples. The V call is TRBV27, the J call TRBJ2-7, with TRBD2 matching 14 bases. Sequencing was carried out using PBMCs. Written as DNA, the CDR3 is TGTGCCAGCAGTTTATTAGGACTAGCGGGAGGCAACTCCTACGAGCAGTACTTC. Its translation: CASSLLGLAGGNSYEQYF.